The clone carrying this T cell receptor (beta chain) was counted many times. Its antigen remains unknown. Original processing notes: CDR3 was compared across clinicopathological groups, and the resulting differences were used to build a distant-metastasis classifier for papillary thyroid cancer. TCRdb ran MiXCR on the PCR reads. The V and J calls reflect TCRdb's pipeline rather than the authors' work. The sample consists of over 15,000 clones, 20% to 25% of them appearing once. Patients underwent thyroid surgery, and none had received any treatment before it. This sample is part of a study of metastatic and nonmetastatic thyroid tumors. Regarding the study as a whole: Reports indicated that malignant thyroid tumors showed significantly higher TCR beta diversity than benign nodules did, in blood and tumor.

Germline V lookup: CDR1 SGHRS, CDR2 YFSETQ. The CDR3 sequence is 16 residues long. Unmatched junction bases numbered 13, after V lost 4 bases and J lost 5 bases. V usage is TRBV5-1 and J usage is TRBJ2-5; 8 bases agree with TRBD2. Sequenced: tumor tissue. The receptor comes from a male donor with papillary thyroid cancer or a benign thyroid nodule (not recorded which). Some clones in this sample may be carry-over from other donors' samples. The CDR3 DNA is TGCGCCAGCAGCGAAGTAGCGGGATGGGTCGGGGAGACCCAGTACTTC. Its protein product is CASSEVAGWVGETQYF.